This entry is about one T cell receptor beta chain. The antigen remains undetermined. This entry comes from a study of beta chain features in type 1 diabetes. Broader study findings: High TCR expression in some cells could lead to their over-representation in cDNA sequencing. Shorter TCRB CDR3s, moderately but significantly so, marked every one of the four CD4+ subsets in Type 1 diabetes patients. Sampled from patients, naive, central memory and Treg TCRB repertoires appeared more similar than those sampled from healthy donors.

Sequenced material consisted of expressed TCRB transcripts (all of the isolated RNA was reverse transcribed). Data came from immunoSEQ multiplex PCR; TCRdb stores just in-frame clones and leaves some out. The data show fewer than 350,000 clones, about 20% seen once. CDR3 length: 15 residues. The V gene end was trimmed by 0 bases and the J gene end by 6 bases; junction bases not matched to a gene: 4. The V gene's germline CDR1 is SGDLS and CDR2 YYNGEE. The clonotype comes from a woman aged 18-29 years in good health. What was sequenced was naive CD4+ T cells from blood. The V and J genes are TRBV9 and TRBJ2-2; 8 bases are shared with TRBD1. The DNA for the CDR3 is TGTGCCAGCAGCGTAGCTGGGACAGGACCCGGGGAGCTGTTTTTT. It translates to CASSVAGTGPGELFF.